This entry lists 9 T cell receptor beta chains sequenced from one sample in a study of blood T cell repertoires in COVID-19. Some clones are missing from TCRdb's copy, which holds only in-frame ones; the method was immunoSEQ multiplex PCR. The sample lists hundreds of thousands of clones, about nine tenths occurring once. The sample comprised peripheral blood. These TCRs come from a man aged 18 to 30 with active or convalescent COVID-19.

This sequence joins TRBV5-1 and TRBJ2-5, with TRBD2 matching over 9 bases. Per the germline V gene, CDR1 is SGHRS and CDR2 is YFSETQ. The CDR3 is 15 amino acids. V lost 2 bases, J lost 5 bases, and 7 bases stayed unmatched. CDR3 amino acids: CASSFLAGSGETQYF. The DNA for the CDR3 is TGCGCCAGCAGCTTCCTAGCGGGATCCGGGGAGACCCAGTACTTC.

J is TRBJ2-1 and V is TRBV7-9; perhaps TRBD2 as D (6 bases). Trimming took 2 bases from V and 15 from J, leaving 14 bases between them. The CDR3 sequence is 12 residues long. CDR1 is SEHNR and CDR2 is FQNEAQ in the germline V gene (reference sequence). In DNA form, the CDR3 reads TGTGCCAGCAGCTTAAGTACCAGCGGGTCGTTCTTC. It specifies CASSLSTSGSFF.

The J gene is TRBJ1-1, the V gene TRBV5-1; possible D gene TRBD1, 5 bases. Trimming removed 2 bases at V and 8 bases at J, with 16 bases between. The germline CDR1 and CDR2 sequences are SGHRS and YFSETQ. CDR3 size: 14 residues. The DNA of the CDR3 is TGCGCCAGCAGCTTTGATACTGGGGGACTCGAAGCTTTCTTT. Encoded protein: CASSFDTGGLEAFF.

This chain uses TRBV5-6 with TRBJ2-7, with 11 bases that match TRBD1. The CDR3 has 15 residues. Germline values: CDR1 SGHDT, CDR2 YYEEEE. Germline trimming cut 3 bases from V and 7 bases from J; bases unmatched to any gene: 9. This chain's CDR3 is CASSSDRGRGGEQYF. The CDR3 DNA reads TGTGCCAGCAGCTCGGACAGGGGGCGCGGAGGGGAGCAGTACTTC.

The table lists this clone with a few counts. This chain joins TRBV5-4 and TRBJ1-3; D is uncertain. With 0 bases removed from V and 3 bases from J, the gap between germline ends came to 13 bases. Germline V gene lookup returns CDR1 SGHNT and CDR2 YYREEE (reference sequence). The CDR3 is made up of 16 amino acids. In DNA form, the CDR3 reads TGTGCCAGCAGCTTGGAGCTAGTGGAGGATGGAAACACCATATATTTT. It translates to CASSLELVEDGNTIYF.

The rearrangement links TRBV6-4 to TRBJ2-3; 7 nucleotides align to TRBD2. The germline V gene has CDR1 MRHNA and CDR2 SNTAGT. V trimming: 6 bases; J trimming: 3 bases; junction bases outside the gene matches: 9. The CDR3 is 15 residues long. CDR3 DNA: TGTGCCAGCAGCCCTTTAGCGGGCCAAACAGATACGCAGTATTTT. Its translation: CASSPLAGQTDTQYF.

This sequence joins TRBV6-5 and TRBJ1-2; tentatively, D is TRBD1 (6 bases). The CDR3 spans 13 residues. Trimming cost V 7 bases and J 2 bases, with 11 bases left between them. Germline CDR1 and CDR2: MNHEY and SVGAGI. As DNA, the CDR3 is TGTGCCAGCACCCCAGACAGGAACTATGGCTACACCTTC. Encoded protein: CASTPDRNYGYTF.

The chain recombines TRBV2 with TRBJ2-5, with D hard to call. V lost 4 bases to trimming and J lost 3 bases, with 6 bases between them. This CDR3 comprises 12 residues. Per the germline V gene, CDR1 is SNHLY and CDR2 is FYNNEI. This CDR3 reads CASSVGEETQYF. In DNA form, the CDR3 reads TGTGCCAGCAGTGTCGGAGAAGAGACCCAGTACTTC.

This clone was detected ten times or more. The chain combines TRBV25-1 with TRBJ2-3, with 8 nucleotides matching TRBD2. The junction had 5 bases not matched to a gene; V was cut back by 6 bases and J by 3 bases. CDR1 MGHDK and CDR2 SYGVNS come from the germline V gene. This CDR3 comprises 14 residues. Written as DNA, the CDR3 is TGTGCCAGCAGCGGGGGGGCCGAGACAGATACGCAGTATTTT. It encodes CASSGGAETDTQYF. The variable domain in full, with the rest retrieved from reference TRBV25-1 and TRBJ2-3, is EADIYQTPRYLVIGTGKKITLECSQTMGHDKMYWYQQDPGMELHLIHYSYGVNSTEKGDLSSESTVSRIRTEHFPLTLESARPSHTSQYLCASSGGAETDTQYFGPGTRLTVL.